These 24 T cell receptor beta chains were sequenced from one sample in a study of blood T cell repertoires in COVID-19. TCRdb's copy holds only in-frame clones and misses some; the assay was immunoSEQ multiplex PCR. Here the sample spans 130,000 to 150,000 clones, around 90% being singletons. Sequencing was performed on PBMCs or T cells enriched from blood (not recorded which). The receptors originated from a woman in her forties who had been exposed to COVID-19.

The chain links TRBV2 to TRBJ1-1; 7 positions agree with TRBD1. From germline, CDR1 is SNHLY and CDR2 FYNNEI. V trimming: 4 bases; J trimming: 5 bases; junction bases outside the gene matches: 10. The CDR3 runs to 15 residues. CDR3 region: CASSVRQGGRTEAFF. The CDR3 DNA reads TGTGCCAGCAGTGTGCGGCAGGGGGGTAGGACTGAAGCTTTCTTT.

The chain links TRBV5-4 to TRBJ2-2; D ambiguous. The CDR3 runs 13 residues. V shed 3 bases and J shed 7 bases, with 10 bases lying between them. Germline V lookup: CDR1 SGHNT, CDR2 YYREEE (reference sequence). The chain's CDR3 is CASSSREVGELFF. CDR3 bases: TGTGCCAGCAGCTCAAGAGAGGTCGGGGAGCTGTTTTTT.

The chain combines TRBV5-4 with TRBJ2-7; 10 bases line up with TRBD1. The V gene end was trimmed by 3 bases and the J gene end by 0 bases; junction bases not matched to a gene: 6. From germline, CDR1 is SGHNT and CDR2 YYREEE (reference sequence). CDR3 length: 16 amino acids. The CDR3 protein is CASSWGTGESSYEQYF. CDR3 in DNA: TGTGCCAGCAGCTGGGGGACAGGGGAGAGCTCCTACGAGCAGTACTTC.

The V gene is TRBV6-5, the J gene TRBJ1-1; unclear D gene. This CDR3 has 11 amino acids. V was pared by 9 bases and J by 8 bases, with 13 bases between. Per germline, CDR1 MNHEY and CDR2 SVGAGI. The CDR3 region has the DNA TGTGCCAGTACCTTTTTACAGGAAGCTTTCTTT. Translated, it gives CASTFLQEAFF.

The V gene is TRBV11-2, the J gene TRBJ2-3, with 7 nucleotides matching TRBD2. The germline V gene has CDR1 SGHAT and CDR2 FQNNGV. The J segment lost 13 bases and the V segment lost 5 bases, leaving 15 bases of the junction unmatched. The CDR3 length is 14 residues. CDR3 sequence reads: CASSPGGGGTKEYF. The CDR3 nucleotides read TGTGCCAGCAGCCCGGGGGGTGGGGGGACGAAAGAGTATTTT.

This clone came up once. This chain joins TRBV19 and TRBJ1-3; unclear D gene. The germline V and J ends were trimmed by 3 bases and 0 bases, with 6 bases remaining between them. The CDR3 covers 14 residues. Germline V gives CDR1 LNHDA, CDR2 SQIVND (reference sequence). The CDR3 sequence: CASSITASGNTIYF. DNA of the CDR3: TGTGCCAGTAGTATTACAGCCTCTGGAAACACCATATATTTT.

The V and J genes are TRBV9 and TRBJ2-3; 11 nucleotides agree with TRBD2. The CDR3 consists of 17 residues. The germline V gene has CDR1 SGDLS and CDR2 YYNGEE. V lost 0 bases to trimming and J lost 4 bases; unmatched junction nucleotides: 7. DNA for the CDR3: TGTGCCAGCAGCGTAGCTACACTAGCGGGAGTAGCAGATACGCAGTATTTT. Translation: CASSVATLAGVADTQYF.

This clone was recorded a few times. This rearrangement joins TRBV12-3 or TRBV12-4 to TRBJ1-5; TRBD1 agrees at 10 bases. The CDR3 loop spans 13 amino acids. V was pared by 6 bases and J by 6 bases, with 2 bases of the junction left unmatched. The CDR3 reads CASSGTGAQPQHF. In DNA, the CDR3 is TGTGCCAGCAGCGGGACAGGGGCTCAGCCCCAGCATTTT.

The chain links TRBV27 to TRBJ1-1; 9 bases match TRBD1. The V segment lost 1 base and the J segment 4 bases; nucleotides outside the gene matches: 7. This CDR3 region has 16 residues. Germline V lookup: CDR1 MNHEY, CDR2 SMNVEV (reference sequence). The DNA of the CDR3 is TGTGCCAGCAGTTTATTGCGGGGACAGGGATTCACTGAAGCTTTCTTT. It encodes CASSLLRGQGFTEAFF.

V is TRBV5-1 and J is TRBJ1-2; 11 bases map to TRBD1. Germline V gives CDR1 SGHRS, CDR2 YFSETQ. The junction had 5 bases not matched to a gene; V was cut back by 3 bases and J by 4 bases. This CDR3 has 15 residues. CDR3 in amino acids: CASSSSGTGGYGYTF. CDR3 DNA: TGCGCCAGCAGCTCTTCCGGGACAGGGGGCTATGGCTACACCTTC.

The chain couples TRBV5-4 to TRBJ2-1; the match to TRBD1 covers 10 bases. Trimming cost V 4 bases and J 10 bases; bases outside gene matches: 11. Germline loops: CDR1 SGHNT, CDR2 YYREEE (reference sequence). The CDR3 is 15 amino acids. CDR3 sequence: CASSPIGTGEREQFF. The CDR3 DNA reads as TGTGCCAGCAGCCCCATAGGGACAGGGGAAAGGGAGCAGTTCTTC.

The chain recombines TRBV9 with TRBJ1-6; the D gene is possibly TRBD1 (5 bases). The V end was cut by 0 bases, the J end by 7 bases, with 11 bases between. The germline CDR1 and CDR2 sequences are SGDLS and YYNGEE. The length of the CDR3 is 15 residues. The CDR3 sequence is CASSVDPGFNSPLHF. The CDR3 DNA is TGTGCCAGCAGCGTAGACCCAGGGTTCAATTCACCCCTCCACTTT. Variable domain in full (rest from reference TRBV9 and TRBJ1-6): DSGVTQTPKHLITATGQRVTLRCSPRSGDLSVYWYQQSLDQGLQFLIQYYNGEERAKGNILERFSAQQFPDLHSELNLSSLELGDSALYFCASSVDPGFNSPLHFGNGTRLTVT.

V gene TRBV7-6 combines with J gene TRBJ2-1, with 8 bases matching TRBD2. J lost 0 bases, V lost 3 bases, and 7 bases had no gene match. The length of the CDR3 is 17 residues. Germline V gives CDR1 SGHVS, CDR2 FNYEAQ. CDR3 sequence (DNA): TGTGCCAGCAGCTTTGCGACGGGGGGGAGCTCCTACAATGAGCAGTTCTTC. This gives the protein CASSFATGGSSYNEQFF.

V usage is TRBV11-2 and J usage is TRBJ2-3, with 8 nucleotides matching TRBD2. Trimming at V came to 0 bases and at J to 8 bases, leaving 10 bases not matched to a gene. The CDR3 consists of 16 residues. CDR1 and CDR2 from the germline V gene are SGHAT and FQNNGV. The CDR3 nucleotides are TGTGCCAGCAGCTTAGATCTCCCAGGCCGGGGGGGTACGCAGTATTTT. It is translated as CASSLDLPGRGGTQYF.

This chain links TRBV7-6 with TRBJ1-1; D unresolved. Trimming pared 5 bases from V and 5 bases from J, leaving 12 bases between. The V gene's germline CDR1 is SGHVS and CDR2 FNYEAQ. CDR3 length: 13 residues. This CDR3 reads CASSLEAKTEAFF. The CDR3 DNA sequence: TGTGCCAGCAGCCTCGAGGCAAAGACTGAAGCTTTCTTT.

The rearrangement uses TRBV5-1 and TRBJ2-7, with 8 positions matching TRBD1. Losses at the gene ends were 0 bases for V and 2 bases for J; bases not matched to a gene: 13. CDR1 SGHRS and CDR2 YFSETQ come from the germline V gene. The length of the CDR3 is 18 residues. CDR3 bases: TGCGCCAGCAGCTTGGAAACTCAGGACAGGGAGCTTCCCTACGAGCAGTACTTC. It yields the protein CASSLETQDRELPYEQYF.

The CDR3 is CASSQEGGQGYYGYTF. In nucleotides, the CDR3 is TGTGCCAGCAGCCAAGAAGGAGGACAGGGTTACTATGGCTACACCTTC. V gene TRBV14 combines with J gene TRBJ1-2, with 8 bases fitting TRBD1. V was clipped by 0 bases and J by 3 bases; unmatched bases: 6. The CDR3 runs 16 residues. Germline V CDR1 and CDR2: SGHDN, FVKESK.

V usage is TRBV12-3 or TRBV12-4 and J usage is TRBJ1-1, with a tentative D call TRBD1 (5 bases). The CDR3 runs to 12 residues. Between the trimmed V and J ends, which lost 8 bases and 4 bases, there was a span of 11 bases. The CDR3 coding sequence is TGTGCCAGCGGGACGGGGGGCACTGAAGCTTTCTTT. Its protein is CASGTGGTEAFF.

V gene TRBV5-6 combines with J gene TRBJ1-2; D ambiguous. The V gene's germline CDR1 is SGHDT and CDR2 YYEEEE. This CDR3 has 14 amino acids. Trimming pared 1 base from V and 3 bases from J, leaving 10 bases between. The CDR3 sequence is CASSLLNPDYGYTF. In DNA form, the CDR3 reads TGTGCCAGCAGCTTGCTAAACCCGGACTATGGCTACACCTTC.

The genes are TRBV12-5 and TRBJ1-2; D might be TRBD1 (6 bases). The CDR3 consists of 13 residues. Germline assignment: CDR1 LGHNT and CDR2 FRNRAP. Trimming shortened V by 3 bases and J by 8 bases, and 13 bases separated the two germline ends. CDR3 DNA: TGTGCTAGTGGTTTAGGGGGATCGTGGGGCTACACCTTC. Its translation: CASGLGGSWGYTF. Complete variable domain (other parts from reference TRBV12-5 and TRBJ1-2): DARVTQTPRHKVTEMGQEVTMRCQPILGHNTVFWYRQTMMQGLELLAYFRNRAPLDDSGMPKDRFSAEMPDATLATLKIQPSEPRDSAVYFCASGLGGSWGYTFGSGTRLTVV.

The genes are TRBV7-3 and TRBJ1-3; 8 positions agree with TRBD1. The CDR3 extends over 13 amino acids. The trim removed 0 bases at V and 11 bases at J, leaving 3 bases unmatched. Germline CDR1 and CDR2: SGHTA and FQGTGA. The chain's CDR3 is CASSLTGTGPIYF. DNA for the CDR3: TGTGCCAGCAGCTTAACGGGGACAGGACCCATATATTTT.

In this sample, this clone turned up a few times. The chain uses TRBV5-8 and TRBJ2-2; TRBD1 agrees at 8 bases. CDR1 is SGHTS and CDR2 is YDEGEE in the germline V gene. V was clipped by 2 bases and J by 5 bases; unmatched bases: 5. This CDR3 has 15 residues. CDR3 sequence reads: CASSFRQGATGELFF. CDR3 sequence (DNA): TGTGCCAGCAGCTTCAGGCAGGGGGCTACCGGGGAGCTGTTTTTT.

This clone was recorded once. V and J are TRBV3-1 (or the pseudogene TRBV3-2) and TRBJ2-3; D perhaps matches TRBD2 (6 bases). The germline CDR1 and CDR2 sequences are LGHDT and YNNKEL (reference sequence). Trimming removed 0 bases at V and 2 bases at J, with 15 bases between. The CDR3 contains 17 residues. The CDR3 DNA reads TGTGCCAGCAGCCAAGATCAGACGGGACTCAACACAGATACGCAGTATTTT. Translating it yields CASSQDQTGLNTDTQYF.

The CDR3: CASSPGLAGGLRVYNEQFF. The CDR3, as DNA: TGTGCCAGCAGCCCGGGACTAGCGGGGGGGCTTCGGGTCTACAATGAGCAGTTCTTC. The chain carries TRBV3-1 (or the pseudogene TRBV3-2) and TRBJ2-1, with 16 bases identical to TRBD2. Unmatched junction bases numbered 9, after V lost 4 bases and J lost 3 bases. CDR3 length equals 19 residues. Germline-derived CDR1 and CDR2 are LGHDT and YNNKEL (reference sequence).